Sequencing of this T cell receptor beta chain was carried out in a study of T cell changes during pregnancy in multiple sclerosis. Profiling relied on immunoSEQ multiplex PCR, and the TCRdb table lists in-frame clones only, not all of them. This sample has about 51,000 clones; roughly 93% occur once, and the top ten carry approximately 1.9%. CDR3 length: 20 amino acids. The germline gives CDR1 SGHNT, CDR2 YENEEA. The V and J ends lost 1 base and 2 bases, in that order; junction bases with no gene match: 12. The clonotype comes from a female donor with multiple sclerosis, enrolled in a pregnancy study. The sequencing here drew on peripheral blood, taken in the second trimester of pregnancy. The chain joins TRBV11-3 to TRBJ2-6, with 9 positions matching TRBD2. This CDR3 is CASSLGDAMAGGPGANVLTF. The CDR3 region has the DNA TGTGCCAGCAGCTTAGGAGACGCTATGGCGGGAGGGCCTGGGGCCAACGTCCTGACTTTC. The full variable domain, in which reference TRBV11-3 and TRBJ2-6 provide the parts outside the CDR3, is EAGVVQSPRYKIIEKKQPVAFWCNPISGHNTLYWYLQNLGQGPELLIRYENEEAVDDSQLPKDRFSAERLKGVDSTLKIQPAELGDSAVYLCASSLGDAMAGGPGANVLTFGAGSRLTVL.